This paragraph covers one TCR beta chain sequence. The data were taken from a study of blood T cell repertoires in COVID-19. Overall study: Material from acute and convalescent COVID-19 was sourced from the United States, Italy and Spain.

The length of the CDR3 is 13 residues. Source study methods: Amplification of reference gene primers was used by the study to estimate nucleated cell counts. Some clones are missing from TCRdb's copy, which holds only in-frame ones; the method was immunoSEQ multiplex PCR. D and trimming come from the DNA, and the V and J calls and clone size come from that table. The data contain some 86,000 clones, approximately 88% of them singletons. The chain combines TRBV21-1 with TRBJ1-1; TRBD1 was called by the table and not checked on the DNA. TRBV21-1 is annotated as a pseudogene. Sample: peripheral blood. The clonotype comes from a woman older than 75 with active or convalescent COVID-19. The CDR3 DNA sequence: TGTGCCAGCAGCAAAGTTGGAGGACAGGAAGCTTTCTTT. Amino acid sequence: CASSKVGGQEAFF.